The TCR beta chain described here comes from a study of T cells in Graves' hyperthyroidism and ophthalmopathy (dated by TCRdb to the late 2010s). General notes on the study: A discovery cohort of about a hundred patients, about 40 with Graves' ophthalmopathy and roughly 59 with stable Graves' hyperthyroidism, was used to find distinguishing TCR V-J signatures. An independent validation cohort of 18 to 20 hyperthyroidism patients and 17 patients who later progressed to ophthalmopathy tested prospective prediction of ophthalmopathy. For training and testing, the 100 or so patients in the discovery cohort were randomly divided in a 7:3 ratio. In addition, the study compared T-cell repertoires in thyroid tissue and in blood from several Graves' hyperthyroidism patients. Following sampling, methimazole starting at 30 mg daily was given to hyperthyroidism patients, and high-dose intravenous methylprednisolone was given to ophthalmopathy patients. TCR Vbeta CDR3 sequencing of around 130 peripheral blood samples (under 45 ophthalmopathy, 70 to 85 hyperthyroidism and around 17 progressor patients) is reported in the paper. What the research found in general, with its limitations: No statistical method was used to fix the sample size in advance, and group allocation was not hidden from the investigators. In cross-validation, a model built on a 13 V-J signature told ophthalmopathy apart from stable hyperthyroidism with approximately 91% sensitivity and approximately 84% specificity, and in testing the same model reached 80%/75%. Most expanded thyroid clonotypes (frequency above 0.001) were also detected in blood, a finding suggesting that blood repertoires may reflect thyroid immune responses. During validation, the model predicted progression to ophthalmopathy a median of approximately 6.5 months ahead of onset, with approximately 71% sensitivity and around 72% specificity.

From its cysteine to its phenylalanine, the CDR3 spans 12 amino acids. The sequence is cut down to CDR3 DNA, 36 bases in frame from base 1. CDR1 and CDR2, per the germline V gene, are SGHDN and FVKESK. V is pared back by 6 bases and J by 7 bases, with 7 bases lying between the germline termini. TCR beta CDR3 regions were amplified from RNA transcripts. The first round of RT-PCR for the TCR CDR3 was performed with the HTBI primer set and the Qiagen OneStep RT-PCR kit. Libraries were constructed in a second round of multiplex PCR, after which size selection and purification were performed. Sequencing of the libraries was done on an Illumina HiSeq2000 using paired-end 100 bp reads. Under the source paper's analysis protocol: SOAPnuke was used to process the raw data, throwing out any read that contained adapters or uncalled bases, had a mean Phred below 15, or lacked an exact constant-primer or identifier match. COPE v1.2.5 was used to merge high-quality paired reads, and clonotypes were defined as unique nucleotide sequences. Clonotypes were aligned to IMGT TRBV, TRBD and TRBJ reference segments using MiTCR v1.1. The analysis included only V-J combinations with a frequency above 0.0001, which together covered roughly 99% of the repertoires. A TCS score was defined as the ratio between F50 (clonal expansion) and ExV (chaos), using BLOSUM62-based TCRdist between CDR3 peptides within each V-J. Welch's t-statistics and random forest reduced several hundred V-J features to fewer than 15, which were used in a naive Bayes classifier (R e1071). The Morisita-Horn index was used to measure how similar the thyroid and blood repertoires were. TCRdb reanalyzed the raw reads on its own, using fastp at Q25 for trimming and MiXCR for clone calling, and kept in-frame beta chains. Rows merge per CDR3 protein into single entries with the most common DNA and genes. These V and J calls are TCRdb output, not the study's own analysis. The sample table lists approximately 48,000 distinct CDR3 sequences, approximately 49% of them with a count of one. The ten largest clonotypes hold 30% to 40% of the sample.

This clonotype was seen repeatedly, ten times or more. Which antigen it targets is not known. Base qualities are not provided; no much larger clone lies one nucleotide away. Stable Graves' hyperthyroidism was defined as the absence of progression to ophthalmopathy over 18 months of follow-up. Hyperthyroidism patients were newly diagnosed, had a disease duration of under 2 months, and were aged 18 to 65 years. The study excluded patients with uncontrolled infections, other autoimmune diseases, pregnancy or lactation. Clinical symptoms, serum thyroxine and TRAb, thyroid ultrasound, and orbital computed tomography formed the basis for the diagnoses. Total RNA was extracted using Trizol reagent, and RNA quality was assessed on an Agilent 2100 Bioanalyzer.

Recombination connected TRBV14 to TRBJ1-6; the D gene cannot be named for sure. Sequencing was carried out using peripheral blood or thyroid tissue (not recorded which). The receptor's source is a woman between 50 and 59 years old with Graves' hyperthyroidism. The CDR3 sequence is CASSSSNSPLHF. The nucleotide sequence reads as follows: TGTGCCAGCAGTAGCTCCAATTCACCCCTCCACTTT.